This T cell receptor beta chain was sequenced in a study of blood T cell repertoires in COVID-19. Across the study: The United States, Italy and Spain provided the acute and convalescent COVID-19 samples. PBMCs, B-cell-depleted T cells, or T cells were the source of the cDNA or gDNA that made up the material.

Authors' data handling: Reference gene primer amplification in the assay estimated nucleated cell counts. Clones were sequenced by immunoSEQ multiplex PCR, and TCRdb holds only the in-frame ones, with some missing. The V and J calls and clone size come from that table; D and trimming were worked out from the DNA. The table includes a few hundred thousand clones, roughly 80% detected once. CDR3 size: 14 residues. Germline-derived CDR1 and CDR2 are SEHNR and FQNEAQ (reference sequence). Trimming took 3 bases from V and 2 from J; bases not matched to a gene: 3. This clone was observed once. This chain links TRBV7-9 with TRBJ1-2; 7 bases are shared with TRBD1. The sample comprised peripheral blood. The sequence derives from a man aged 55 to 70 who had recovered from COVID-19. CDR3 DNA sequence: TGTGCCAGCAGCTTCGGGACAGCGAACTATGGCTACACCTTC. It is translated as CASSFGTANYGYTF. Combining the CDR3 with reference TRBV7-9 and TRBJ1-2 gives the whole variable domain DTGVSQNPRHKITKRGQNVTFRCDPISEHNRLYWYRQTLGQGPEFLTYFQNEAQLEKSRLLSDRFSAERPKGSFSTLEIQRTEQGDSAMYLCASSFGTANYGYTFGSGTRLTVV.